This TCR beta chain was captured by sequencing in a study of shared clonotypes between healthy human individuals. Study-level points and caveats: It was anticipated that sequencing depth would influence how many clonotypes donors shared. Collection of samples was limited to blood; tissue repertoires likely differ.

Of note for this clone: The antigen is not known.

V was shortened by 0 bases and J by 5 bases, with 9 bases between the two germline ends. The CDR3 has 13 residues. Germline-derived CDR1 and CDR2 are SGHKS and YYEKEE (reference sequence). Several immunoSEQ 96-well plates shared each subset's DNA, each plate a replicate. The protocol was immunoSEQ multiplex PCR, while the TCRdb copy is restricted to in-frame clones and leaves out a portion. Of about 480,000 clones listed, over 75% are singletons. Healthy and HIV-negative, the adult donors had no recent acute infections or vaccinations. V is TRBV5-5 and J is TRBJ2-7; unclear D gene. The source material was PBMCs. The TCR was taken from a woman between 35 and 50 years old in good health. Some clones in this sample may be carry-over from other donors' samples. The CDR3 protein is CASSLVWWDEQYF. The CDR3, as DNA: TGTGCCAGCAGCTTGGTTTGGTGGGACGAGCAGTACTTC.